The clone carrying this TCR beta chain appeared many times. Its target is not known. TCRdb recomputed calls from the 5' RACE reads with MiXCR, one row per CDR3 protein. The sample has around 12,000 distinct CDR3 sequences; 5% to 6% are singletons. The data belong to a study of spatial heterogeneity in lung cancer. Study-level points and caveats: Expanded TCR counts, ubiquitous and regional, correlated respectively with ubiquitous and regional nonsynonymous mutation counts. It was estimated that coverage of tumor T cells reached roughly 7% for alpha chains and around 12% for beta chains. Expanded intratumoral alpha and beta TCR counts tracked tumor mutation counts.

Noted time point: sample taken at primary tumor resection. Untreated early-stage non-small cell lung cancer patients, 65 to 90 in total, were the donors. The sequenced material consisted of unsorted whole RNA from tumor, nontumor lung or frozen PBMC. V was cut by 1 base and J by 0 bases, with 10 bases left in between. Germline V CDR1 and CDR2: MNHNS, SASEGT. The CDR3 spans 16 residues. This sequence originates from a female donor with early-stage non-small cell lung cancer. Specimen: lung tumor tissue, collected at surgery. The rearrangement uses TRBV6-1 and TRBJ1-5, with D perhaps TRBD1 (6 bases). The CDR3 loop is CASSEGQALSNQPQHF. CDR3 sequence (DNA): TGTGCCAGCAGTGAAGGACAGGCCCTTAGCAATCAGCCCCAGCATTTT.